Following are 27 T cell receptor beta chains from one sample sequenced in a study of early stage breast cancer tumors. Sequencing was performed with immunoSEQ multiplex PCR; in TCRdb, only in-frame clones are kept and a portion is missing. This table holds approximately 9,500 clones, roughly 70% found once. Sequenced sample: breast tumor tissue. The receptors come from a person aged 45 to 59 with breast cancer.

The chain links TRBV29-1 to TRBJ1-4; 8 nucleotides agree with TRBD1. Germline trimming cut 5 bases from V and 7 bases from J; bases unmatched to any gene: 6. This CDR3 contains 13 residues. CDR1 and CDR2 (germline): SQVTM, ANQGSEA. The DNA for the CDR3 is TGCAGCGTTCAGGGGGCAATGGGTGAAAAACTGTTTTTT. Its translation is CSVQGAMGEKLFF. Supplemented by reference TRBV29-1 and TRBJ1-4, the full variable domain reads SAVISQKPSRDICQRGTSLTIQCQVDSQVTMMFWYRQQPGQSLTLIATANQGSEATYESGFVIDKFPISRPNLTFSTLTVSNMSPEDSSIYLCSVQGAMGEKLFFGSGTQLSVL.

This clone was picked up a small number of times. J is TRBJ2-3 and V is TRBV5-6; D gene uncertain. V lost 3 bases, J lost 0 bases, and 11 bases lay in between. Germline CDR1 SGHDT, CDR2 YYEEEE. This CDR3 region has 15 residues. CDR3 in DNA: TGTGCCAGCAGCTACTACTATTCTAGCACAGATACGCAGTATTTT. This gives the protein CASSYYYSSTDTQYF.

The V gene is TRBV2, the J gene TRBJ2-2; D remains ambiguous. The CDR3 is made up of 11 amino acids. The V and J ends lost 7 bases and 7 bases respectively, with 7 bases between them. Germline V lookup: CDR1 SNHLY, CDR2 FYNNEI. In nucleotides, the CDR3 is TGTGCCAGCAAGTGGGACGGGGAGCTGTTTTTT. It codes for CASKWDGELFF. Combining the CDR3 with reference TRBV2 and TRBJ2-2 gives the whole variable domain EPEVTQTPSHQVTQMGQEVILRCVPISNHLYFYWYRQILGQKVEFLVSFYNNEISEKSEIFDDQFSVERPDGSNFTLKIRSTKLEDSAMYFCASKWDGELFFGEGSRLTVL.

This sequence joins TRBV27 and TRBJ1-1, with TRBD1 identical over 8 bases. The V gene end was trimmed by 6 bases and the J gene end by 5 bases; junction bases not matched to a gene: 11. Looked up from germline, CDR1 is MNHEY and CDR2 is SMNVEV (reference sequence). The CDR3 spans 15 residues. DNA for the CDR3: TGTGCCAGCAGGAACTTTGGGTACAGGGGGACTGAAGCTTTCTTT. Translated, it gives CASRNFGYRGTEAFF.

The chain combines TRBV10-1 with TRBJ2-1, with 7 bases aligning to TRBD2. The CDR3 sequence is 16 residues long. Germline V gene lookup returns CDR1 WNHNN and CDR2 SYGVQD (reference sequence). V shed 6 bases and J 1 base; nucleotides not matched to a gene: 9. The DNA of the CDR3 is TGCGCCAGCAGAATCGGGGGGAATACTTCCTACAATGAGCAGTTCTTC. This sequence encodes CASRIGGNTSYNEQFF.

The rearrangement links TRBV5-8 to TRBJ1-2; D possibly corresponds to TRBD1 (6 bases). Germline V gene lookup returns CDR1 SGHTS and CDR2 YDEGEE. Trimming pared 7 bases from V and 3 bases from J, leaving 10 bases between. The CDR3 is made up of 12 amino acids. CDR3: CASRGQYYGYTF. CDR3 DNA sequence: TGTGCCAGCCGCGGACAGTACTATGGCTACACCTTC.

The V call is TRBV4-2, the J call TRBJ1-3; D not certain. Germline V gives CDR1 LGHNA, CDR2 YNFKEQ. This CDR3 spans 15 amino acids. V lost 1 base, J lost 4 bases, and 11 bases lay in between. The CDR3 loop reads CASSQASVGGNTIYF. The CDR3 region has the DNA TGTGCCAGCAGCCAAGCCTCGGTCGGGGGAAACACCATATATTTT.

The chain joins TRBV7-9 to TRBJ2-2, with no clear D. The germline V and J ends were trimmed by 1 base and 7 bases, with 13 bases remaining between them. The CDR3 consists of 15 residues. Germline CDR1 is SEHNR and CDR2 is FQNEAQ (reference sequence). In nucleotides, the CDR3 is TGTGCCAGCAGCTTAGTATTCGGTTACGGCGGGGAGCTGTTTTTT. Translating gives CASSLVFGYGGELFF.

V is TRBV15 and J is TRBJ1-5; the match to TRBD1 covers 8 bases. Germline V CDR1 and CDR2: LNHNV, YYDKDF (reference sequence). With V trimmed by 1 base and J by 2 bases, 1 base remained unmatched. CDR3 length equals 15 residues. DNA of the CDR3: TGTGCCACCAGCAGAGCCAGGGGGCGCAATCAGCCCCAGCATTTT. It encodes CATSRARGRNQPQHF.

The chain employs TRBV27 and TRBJ2-5, with D possibly called TRBD1 or TRBD2 (5 bases each). CDR1 is MNHEY and CDR2 is SMNVEV in the germline V gene (reference sequence). Trimming removed 8 bases from V and 5 bases from J, with 18 bases in between. This CDR3 is built from 14 residues. The DNA of the CDR3 is TGTGCCAGCGCCCTTCGTCAGGGCGGGGAGACCCAGTACTTC. This encodes CASALRQGGETQYF.

V usage is TRBV11-2 and J usage is TRBJ2-7, with TRBD2 matching 15 bases. The CDR3 spans 17 residues. Germline V CDR1 and CDR2: SGHAT, FQNNGV. Trimming removed 5 bases from V and 2 bases from J; junction bases left unmatched: 7. CDR3 bases: TGTGCCAGCAGCCCCAACGGACTAGCGGGAGGGCCCTACGAGCAGTACTTC. Amino acids: CASSPNGLAGGPYEQYF.

This chain joins TRBV23-1 and TRBJ2-2; perhaps TRBD2 as D (5 bases). TRBV23-1 falls under the ORF class, with uncertain function. This CDR3 has 16 residues. The germline V and J ends were trimmed by 0 bases and 4 bases, with 12 bases remaining between them. The DNA of the CDR3 is TGCGCCAGCAGTCAATCGCAGTCCCGGGGCACCGGGGAGCTGTTTTTT. Its translation: CASSQSQSRGTGELFF.

The chain recombines TRBV5-1 with TRBJ2-1; 8 bases agree with TRBD1. With 4 bases clipped from V and 6 bases from J, the junction kept 9 bases outside the gene matches. This CDR3 has 15 residues. Germline CDR1 reads SGHRS; CDR2 reads YFSETQ. CDR3 DNA: TGCGCCAGCAGCACCTCAGGGGGCTCGGGCAATGAGCAGTTCTTC. The encoded protein is CASSTSGGSGNEQFF.

This chain uses TRBV7-9 with TRBJ2-3, with 12 bases lining up with TRBD2. Losses at the gene ends were 4 bases for V and 8 bases for J; bases not matched to a gene: 10. This CDR3 region has 16 residues. Germline V CDR1 and CDR2: SEHNR, FQNEAQ (reference sequence). The chain's CDR3 is CASSSDVRLAGVTQYF. CDR3 bases: TGTGCCAGCAGCTCCGACGTAAGACTAGCGGGAGTTACGCAGTATTTT. The full variable domain, with the rest looked up from reference TRBV7-9 and TRBJ2-3, is DTGVSQNPRHKITKRGQNVTFRCDPISEHNRLYWYRQTLGQGPEFLTYFQNEAQLEKSRLLSDRFSAERPKGSFSTLEIQRTEQGDSAMYLCASSSDVRLAGVTQYFGPGTRLTVL.

The V and J genes are TRBV28 and TRBJ2-7; D remains unclear. The germline V gene has CDR1 MDHEN and CDR2 SYDVKM. The CDR3 is 11 residues long. The ends were cut back, 7 bases at V and 6 bases at J, with 10 bases in the middle. CDR3 sequence reads: CASMQSVEQYF. The CDR3 DNA sequence: TGTGCCAGCATGCAATCCGTCGAGCAGTACTTC. Filled out from reference TRBV28 and TRBJ2-7, the complete variable domain reads DVKVTQSSRYLVKRTGEKVFLECVQDMDHENMFWYRQDPGLGLRLIYFSYDVKMKEKGDIPEGYSVSREKKERFSLILESASTNQTSMYLCASMQSVEQYFGPGTRLTVT.

The chain uses TRBV5-6 and TRBJ1-4; D not resolved. V lost 5 bases to trimming and J lost 0 bases, with 11 bases between them. Germline CDR1 SGHDT, CDR2 YYEEEE. The CDR3 contains 15 residues. The CDR3 reads CASRKDKPTNEKLFF. The CDR3, as DNA: TGTGCCAGCAGAAAAGACAAACCAACTAATGAAAAACTGTTTTTT.

CDR3 sequence: CASSRLAGGYEQYF. As DNA, the CDR3 is TGTGCCAGCAGCCGACTAGCGGGGGGATACGAGCAGTACTTC. This chain links TRBV7-2 with TRBJ2-7; TRBD2 aligns across 13 bases. This CDR3 has 14 residues. V lost 5 bases to trimming and J lost 4 bases; unmatched junction nucleotides: 2. Germline CDR1 SGHTA, CDR2 FQGNSA.

The chain uses TRBV20-1 and TRBJ1-2; D is undetermined. Germline CDR1 and CDR2: DFQATT and SNEGSKA (reference sequence). The CDR3 covers 11 residues. The germline V and J ends were trimmed by 3 bases and 6 bases, with 8 bases remaining between them. CDR3 amino acids: CSARRTDGYTF. CDR3 bases: TGCAGTGCTAGGAGGACTGATGGCTACACCTTC.

The chain uses TRBV2 and TRBJ1-4; 12 positions agree with TRBD1. V lost 6 bases, J lost 8 bases, and 13 bases stayed unmatched. This CDR3 is 17 amino acids long. Germline loops: CDR1 SNHLY, CDR2 FYNNEI. CDR3 region: CASRDAGTGGSWEKLFF. Here the CDR3 DNA reads TGTGCCAGCAGGGACGCTGGGACAGGGGGCAGTTGGGAAAAACTGTTTTTT.

The J gene is TRBJ2-1, the V gene TRBV10-3, with 7 bases aligning to TRBD2. Germline values: CDR1 ENHRY, CDR2 SYGVKD. This CDR3 has 15 amino acids. Trimming took 6 bases from V and 5 from J; bases not matched to a gene: 10. CDR3: CAISPGSGENNEQFF. The CDR3 DNA reads as TGTGCCATCAGCCCGGGGAGCGGGGAAAACAATGAGCAGTTCTTC.

This clone was counted between two and nine times. The chain combines TRBV9 with TRBJ1-2; 7 nucleotides line up with TRBD1. V dropped 4 bases and J dropped 3; count of bases not matched to a gene: 9. This CDR3 is 15 amino acids long. CDR1 and CDR2 (germline): SGDLS, YYNGEE. In DNA form, the CDR3 reads TGTGCCAGCAGCCCCGGTCAGGGGGGCTACTATGGCTACACCTTC. Its protein product is CASSPGQGGYYGYTF. The full variable domain, with the rest looked up from reference TRBV9 and TRBJ1-2, is DSGVTQTPKHLITATGQRVTLRCSPRSGDLSVYWYQQSLDQGLQFLIQYYNGEERAKGNILERFSAQQFPDLHSELNLSSLELGDSALYFCASSPGQGGYYGYTFGSGTRLTVV.

This sequence joins TRBV5-1 and TRBJ1-5; weak D call: TRBD1 (5 bases). This CDR3 has 16 amino acids. V gave up 0 bases and J gave up 0 bases, with 10 bases separating them. CDR1 SGHRS and CDR2 YFSETQ come from the germline V gene. CDR3 sequence: CASSLEGPYSNQPQHF. The DNA for the CDR3 is TGCGCCAGCAGCTTGGAGGGACCTTATAGCAATCAGCCCCAGCATTTT. The full variable domain, rest sourced from reference TRBV5-1 and TRBJ1-5, is KAGVTQTPRYLIKTRGQQVTLSCSPISGHRSVSWYQQTPGQGLQFLFEYFSETQRNKGNFPGRFSGRQFSNSRSEMNVSTLELGDSALYLCASSLEGPYSNQPQHFGDGTRLSIL.

V gene TRBV7-3 combines with J gene TRBJ1-6; 10 bases align to TRBD1. From germline, CDR1 is SGHTA and CDR2 FQGTGA. This CDR3 contains 17 residues. After removal of 1 base from V and 13 bases from J, the junction contained 13 bases not matched to a gene. The CDR3 DNA follows: TGTGCCAGCAGCTTAAAAGGGTGGGGGACAGGGGATTATCCCCTCCACTTT. This translates into CASSLKGWGTGDYPLHF. Looking up the rest from reference TRBV7-3 and TRBJ1-6 gives the full variable domain: GAGVSQTPSNKVTEKGKYVELRCDPISGHTALYWYRQSLGQGPEFLIYFQGTGAADDSGLPNDRFFAVRPEGSVSTLKIQRTERGDSAVYLCASSLKGWGTGDYPLHFGNGTRLTVT.

The chain uses TRBV6-1 and TRBJ2-3; D gene ambiguous. The CDR3 consists of 15 residues. Germline V gene data show CDR1 as MNHNS and CDR2 as SASEGT. V was cut by 3 bases and J by 0 bases, with 10 bases left in between. In nucleotides, the CDR3 is TGTGCCAGCAGTGAGCTTGTCGGAAGCACAGATACGCAGTATTTT. Translation gives CASSELVGSTDTQYF.

This chain uses TRBV5-4 with TRBJ2-7; 11 bases align to TRBD1. Germline-derived CDR1 and CDR2 are SGHNT and YYREEE (reference sequence). This CDR3 is 16 amino acids long. The V and J ends lost 4 bases and 6 bases, in that order; junction bases with no gene match: 12. The CDR3 reads CASSPPGTGGGSEQYF. The DNA for the CDR3 is TGTGCCAGCAGCCCCCCCGGGACAGGGGGGGGTAGCGAGCAGTACTTC.

CDR3 sequence reads: CATSSLGGSGKLFF. The CDR3 DNA sequence: TGTGCCACCAGCAGTCTCGGGGGCTCGGGAAAACTGTTTTTT. The rearrangement uses TRBV15 and TRBJ1-4; D might be TRBD1 (6 bases). V gave up 3 bases and J gave up 10 bases, with 15 bases separating them. The germline CDR1 and CDR2 sequences are LNHNV and YYDKDF (reference sequence). This CDR3 region has 14 residues.

This chain joins TRBV7-9 and TRBJ2-5, with D possibly being TRBD1 (5 bases). Trimming left V 3 bases short and J 2 bases short, with 7 bases between. CDR3 length: 13 amino acids. Germline loops: CDR1 SEHNR, CDR2 FQNEAQ (reference sequence). The CDR3 reads CASSLTVQETQYF. For the CDR3, the DNA is TGTGCCAGCAGCTTGACAGTACAAGAGACCCAGTACTTC. The entire variable domain, with the rest obtained from reference TRBV7-9 and TRBJ2-5, is as follows: DTGVSQNPRHKITKRGQNVTFRCDPISEHNRLYWYRQTLGQGPEFLTYFQNEAQLEKSRLLSDRFSAERPKGSFSTLEIQRTEQGDSAMYLCASSLTVQETQYFGPGTRLLVL.